A selection of T cell receptor beta chains follows, all from one sample in a study of blood T cell repertoires in COVID-19. The assay was immunoSEQ multiplex PCR, and TCRdb's table has in-frame clones only and misses some. The data show roughly 57,000 clones, over 75% seen once. The sequenced sample consisted of peripheral blood. Every receptor here comes from a man between 60 and 70 years old with active or convalescent COVID-19. CDR3s include the opening cysteine and the closing phenylalanine or tryptophan. The order of the fields is clone size, V gene, CDR3 protein. A clone size is listed for some rows: how often the clone was seen (once, few, many), or a class if it is expanded.

-	TRBV9	CASSVLAGGTNTGELFF
-	TRBV25-1	CASSGGHVSGNTIYF
-	TRBV27	CASSRPGQGYEQYF
-	TRBV5-6	CASSLFREGTEAFF
once	TRBV2	CASSGEGLSNQPQHF
-	TRBV18	CASSRTDSYEQYF
once	TRBV18	CASSPEQGGSTGELFF
-	TRBV19	CASSIDHEGSNTEAFF
once	TRBV15	CATSRADRYQPQHF
few	TRBV6-1	CASSEARGIQPQHF
-	TRBV10-1	CASSDRDRETQYF
few	TRBV15	CATSREFVGAYEQYF
-	TRBV3-1/TRBV3-2	CASSLSGVNEQFF
-	TRBV7-6	CASSLATGKRSNQPQHF
-	TRBV20-1	CSASTTVNTEAFF
-	TRBV7-9	CASSLKTGLTEAFF
few	TRBV6-5	CASSYLGKDRSMFF
-	TRBV6-1	CASSDRDTDYEQYF
-	TRBV14	CASRLTTASNTEAFF
-	TRBV7-9	CASSLGDSNYGYTF
-	TRBV5-1	CASSPREGEKLFF
-	TRBV3-1/TRBV3-2	CASSQANPDTQYF
once	TRBV6-5	CASIGGSDNQPQHF
-	TRBV3-1/TRBV3-2	CASSSPRQRGPPLGNTIYF
-	TRBV2	CASSEGDRGRNTIYF
few	TRBV10-3	CAISPLAETSTDTQYF
-	TRBV5-1	CASSNDRTGVEQYF
few	TRBV11-2	CASSSDRARGYTF
-	TRBV28	CASSLNYGYTF
-	TRBV28	CASAVRGTEAFF
-	TRBV11-3	CASSSLHRGLLNYGYTF
-	TRBV27	CASGPRDSRNYGYTF
-	TRBV18	CASSPGGARELFF
-	TRBV9	CASSPPGQGVTGELFF
once	TRBV24-1	CATSDRQATQPQHF
-	TRBV18	CASWGGAGTEAFF